The rows below give T cell receptor beta chains drawn from one sample of a study of CD8 T cells in Susac syndrome. TCRdb reprocessed the immunoSEQ multiplex PCR reads via MiXCR and lists one record per CDR3 protein. In the table there are about 290,000 distinct CDR3 sequences, about 88% of which are singletons. Sequencing was performed on CD8+ T cells from PBMCs. The receptors here all came from a human donor with multiple sclerosis. Each CDR3 is given with its conserved first and last residue. The D gene is left open where the match is weak. Size is omitted from some rows. Given values are once, few, many or a class for expanded clones.

cdr3_nt | cdr3_aa | j_call | v_call | cdr3_length | clone_size | d_call
TGTGCCAGCAGCCAAGCCCCAATCCCTTCGGACACTGAAGCTTTCTTT | CASSQAPIPSDTEAFF | TRBJ1-1 | TRBV16 | 16 | NA | NA
TGTGCCACCAGCAGAGTGAGCCCAATCAATGAGCAGTTCTTC | CATSRVSPINEQFF | TRBJ2-1 | TRBV15 | 14 | NA | NA
TGCAGTGCTAGAGATTCGGACTCTAGCACAGATACGCAGTATTTT | CSARDSDSSTDTQYF | TRBJ2-3 | TRBV20-1 | 15 | NA | NA
TGTGCCAGCAGTTACTCTGGGGACGGGCTCGGGATCAATGAGCAGTTCTTC | CASSYSGDGLGINEQFF | TRBJ2-1 | TRBV6-5 | 17 | once | NA
TGCAGCGTTTCCCCCCAGCGGAGCTCCTACAATGAGCAGTTCTTC | CSVSPQRSSYNEQFF | TRBJ2-1 | TRBV29-1 | 15 | NA | NA
TGTGCCAGCAGCCCATTTAGCGGCGGTGAGCAGTTCTTC | CASSPFSGGEQFF | TRBJ2-1 | TRBV3-1 | 13 | NA | NA
TGTGCCAGCAGTTTAGAAGCGGTAACCTACAATGAGCAGTTCTTC | CASSLEAVTYNEQFF | TRBJ2-1 | TRBV28 | 15 | NA | NA
TGTGCCAGCAGCTTGGAGCGGGAATACGTAGGCTCCTACGAGCAGTACTTC | CASSLEREYVGSYEQYF | TRBJ2-7 | TRBV5-6 | 17 | NA | TRBD2
TGTGCCAGCAGCGGAAAAGTCACCAATGAGCAGTTCTTC | CASSGKVTNEQFF | TRBJ2-1 | TRBV9 | 13 | NA | NA
TGTGCCAGCAGTGGGATCAGACTAAATGAGCAGTTCTTC | CASSGIRLNEQFF | TRBJ2-1 | TRBV2 | 13 | NA | NA
TGTGCCAGCAGTTTAGCGGGGCGGGACAATGAGCAGTTCTTC | CASSLAGRDNEQFF | TRBJ2-1 | TRBV12-3/TRBV12-4 | 14 | NA | NA
TGTGCCAGCAGCTTGTTCGTAGGACTCGACAATGAGCAGTTCTTC | CASSLFVGLDNEQFF | TRBJ2-1 | TRBV5-4 | 15 | NA | NA
TGTGCCAGTAGTATAGCGGAACCCTACGAGCAGTACTTC | CASSIAEPYEQYF | TRBJ2-7 | TRBV19 | 13 | once | NA
TGTGCCAGCAGTTTTTTACGCAAAAACATTCAGTACTTC | CASSFLRKNIQYF | TRBJ2-4 | TRBV28 | 13 | NA | NA
TGTGCCAGCTCGCTGGCGATCCAAGAGACCCAGTACTTC | CASSLAIQETQYF | TRBJ2-5 | TRBV28 | 13 | NA | NA
TGTGCCAGTAGTATACTCCTTGGGAGCTCCTACGAGCAGTACTTC | CASSILLGSSYEQYF | TRBJ2-7 | TRBV19 | 15 | NA | NA
TGTGCCAGCAGCAAGACTAGCGGTCAAGAGACCCAGTACTTC | CASSKTSGQETQYF | TRBJ2-5 | TRBV6-1 | 14 | NA | TRBD2
TGTGCCTGGAGTAACACAGGGTCTGGAGATACGCAGTATTTT | CAWSNTGSGDTQYF | TRBJ2-3 | TRBV30 | 14 | NA | NA
TGTGCCAGCAGCCCCGCGCTTGGGACAGGTTTTTACGAGCAGTACTTC | CASSPALGTGFYEQYF | TRBJ2-7 | TRBV6-2/TRBV6-3 | 16 | NA | TRBD1
TGTGCCAGCAGGGGAAGCGGTCAAGAGACCCAGTACTTC | CASRGSGQETQYF | TRBJ2-5 | TRBV27 | 13 | NA | NA
TGTGCCAGCAGTTTGGCGGGAGGGTATGGAGATACGCAGTATTTT | CASSLAGGYGDTQYF | TRBJ2-3 | TRBV27 | 15 | NA | TRBD2
TGTGCCAGCAGGGCTGGGGGTTACGAGCAGTACTTC | CASRAGGYEQYF | TRBJ2-7 | TRBV25-1 | 12 | NA | NA
TGTGCCAGCCAGGACGACAGGGGGCTGAATACCGGGGAGCTGTTTTTT | CASQDDRGLNTGELFF | TRBJ2-2 | TRBV2 | 16 | NA | TRBD1
TGCAGCGTTGAATCCCTCGACTACCCGAACACTGAAGCTTTCTTT | CSVESLDYPNTEAFF | TRBJ1-1 | TRBV29-1 | 15 | NA | NA
TGTGCCAGCAGACCACCGCCCCGTGGGGACACATATGAGCAGTTCTTC | CASRPPPRGDTYEQFF | TRBJ2-1 | TRBV28 | 16 | NA | NA
TGTGCCAGCTCAGGGGGCTGGAATTCACCCCTCCACTTT | CASSGGWNSPLHF | TRBJ1-6 | TRBV27 | 13 | NA | TRBD1
TGTGCCAGCAGTCCAGCAGGGGGGATTGGCAATCAGCCCCAGCATTTT | CASSPAGGIGNQPQHF | TRBJ1-5 | TRBV27 | 16 | NA | TRBD1